Listed here is a single TCR beta chain. Its target is not known. The data belong to a study of CD8 T cells in ankylosing spondylitis. This CDR3 is 14 amino acids long. The V and J ends lost 0 bases and 5 bases respectively, with 10 bases between them. The germline gives CDR1 SEHNR, CDR2 FQNEAQ (reference sequence). TCRdb redid the calling of the 5' RACE reads with MiXCR, one entry per CDR3 protein. The sample carries approximately 250,000 distinct CDR3 sequences, around 8% recorded once. General study points: A TCR beta motif of eight highly homologous variants appeared characteristic of ankylosing spondylitis blood.

The sequence came from a female donor with ankylosing spondylitis or in good health (not recorded which). V gene TRBV7-9 combines with J gene TRBJ2-5; D gene unclear. The sample taken for sequencing was blood, either unsorted or a sorted T cell fraction (not recorded which). The CDR3 loop reads CASSLASRAETQYF. The CDR3 DNA follows: TGTGCCAGCAGCTTAGCGTCCCGGGCCGAGACCCAGTACTTC.